These 20 T cell receptor beta chains were sequenced from one sample in a study of blood T cell repertoires in COVID-19. Assay used: immunoSEQ multiplex PCR; TCRdb lists only in-frame clones, some missing. The table lists approximately 350,000 clones, over 80% of them singletons, with roughly 6.3% in the top ten. The sample was peripheral blood. Every receptor here comes from a woman aged 50 to 60 with COVID-19, enrolled during active disease.

The chain couples TRBV6-1 to TRBJ2-7, with D maybe TRBD2 (6 bases). Trimming pared 2 bases from V and 3 bases from J, leaving 17 bases between. This CDR3 spans 16 amino acids. Germline values: CDR1 MNHNS, CDR2 SASEGT. CDR3 sequence: CASSEFGIGGNYEQYF. The CDR3 nucleotides are TGTGCCAGCAGTGAATTCGGGATCGGAGGGAACTACGAGCAGTACTTC.

The V and J genes are TRBV12-2 and TRBJ2-1; the D call TRBD2 from the table was never checked on the DNA. TRBV12-2 is a documented pseudogene. CDR3 size: 14 residues. The CDR3, as DNA: TGTGCAAGTCGCTTAGGGGGACTTACCAATGAGCAGTTCTTC. Protein sequence: CASRLGGLTNEQFF.

This chain connects TRBV19 to TRBJ1-4; TRBD1 matches at 7 bases. The CDR3 spans 14 residues. In germline, CDR1 is LNHDA, CDR2 SQIVND (reference sequence). V gave up 8 bases and J gave up 7 bases; unmatched junction bases: 10. CDR3 in amino acids: CASRNRGRGEKLFF. In DNA form, the CDR3 reads TGTGCCAGTCGGAACAGGGGTAGGGGTGAAAAACTGTTTTTT.

The chain combines TRBV4-2 with TRBJ2-5, with a weak D call TRBD1 (6 bases). The CDR3 runs 16 residues. Germline loops: CDR1 LGHNA, CDR2 YNFKEQ. With 1 base removed from V and 2 bases from J, the gap between germline ends came to 14 bases. The CDR3 nucleotides read TGTGCCAGCAGCCAAGGCGCTCGGACAGAGCAAGAGACCCAGTACTTC. Its protein is CASSQGARTEQETQYF.

CDR3 protein: CASSYSKAQGSYGYTF. CDR3 coding DNA: TGTGCCAGCAGTTACTCGAAGGCTCAGGGGTCCTATGGCTACACCTTC. The chain employs TRBV6-5 and TRBJ1-2, with D possibly being TRBD1 (6 bases). V was trimmed by 0 bases and J by 4 bases, leaving 15 bases between them. This CDR3 region has 16 residues. Germline CDR1 reads MNHEY; CDR2 reads SVGAGI.

A single count supports this clone. This chain joins TRBV20-1 and TRBJ2-1; the match to TRBD1 covers 8 bases. The CDR3 covers 11 residues. Germline trimming cut 5 bases from V and 9 bases from J; bases unmatched to any gene: 3. Germline V CDR1 and CDR2: DFQATT, SNEGSKA (reference sequence). CDR3 coding DNA: TGCAGTGCTCGCGGACAGGGTGAGCAGTTCTTC. Its translation is CSARGQGEQFF.

The chain links TRBV5-1 to TRBJ2-1; TRBD2 might be the D (6 bases). The CDR3 consists of 15 residues. V lost 7 bases to trimming and J lost 6 bases, with 20 bases between them. The germline V gene has CDR1 SGHRS and CDR2 YFSETQ. CDR3 nucleotide sequence: TGCGCCAGCCGAGGAGGACTAATGGGTGGCAATGAGCAGTTCTTC. Its translation is CASRGGLMGGNEQFF.

The chain combines TRBV25-1 with TRBJ2-5; tentative D call: TRBD1 (8 bases). The V end lost 4 bases, the J end lost 4 bases, and 19 bases lay between the germline ends. The CDR3 runs 16 residues. CDR1 and CDR2 from the germline V gene are MGHDK and SYGVNS. The CDR3 loop is CASSVPRTGGAETQYF. CDR3 bases: TGTGCCAGCAGTGTACCACGAACAGGGGGGGCAGAGACCCAGTACTTC.

The chain uses TRBV5-1 and TRBJ2-1; 14 nucleotides match TRBD2. Germline V gene lookup returns CDR1 SGHRS and CDR2 YFSETQ. The CDR3 covers 17 residues. Trimming cost V 4 bases and J 0 bases; bases outside gene matches: 3. CDR3 in amino acids: CASSGGTSGSSYNEQFF. The DNA for the CDR3 is TGCGCCAGCAGCGGAGGGACTAGCGGGAGCTCCTACAATGAGCAGTTCTTC.

The genes are TRBV7-2 and TRBJ1-2; the D gene is possibly TRBD1 (6 bases). Germline CDR1 SGHTA, CDR2 FQGNSA. The CDR3 is made up of 14 amino acids. V was trimmed by 6 bases and J by 8 bases, leaving 19 bases between them. The CDR3 spells CASRLQGTAYGYTF. DNA for the CDR3: TGTGCCAGCAGACTGCAGGGGACCGCTTACGGCTACACCTTC.

This clone was picked up one time. The CDR3, as DNA: TGTGCCAGCAGTTACCCACCGACAGCTTCCTACGAGCAGTACTTC. This sequence encodes CASSYPPTASYEQYF. This chain uses TRBV6-5 with TRBJ2-7; D is perhaps TRBD1 (5 bases). The CDR3 has 15 residues. V was pared by 2 bases and J by 1 base, with 12 bases between. Per the germline V gene, CDR1 is MNHEY and CDR2 is SVGAGI.

The gene calls are TRBV27 and TRBJ1-1; the match to TRBD1 covers 7 bases. Trimming cost V 6 bases and J 1 base; bases outside gene matches: 5. The CDR3 sequence is 14 residues long. The germline CDR1 and CDR2 sequences are MNHEY and SMNVEV (reference sequence). The CDR3 nucleotides read TGTGCCAGCAGCACAGGGGCGGGGAACACTGAAGCTTTCTTT. As protein: CASSTGAGNTEAFF.

CDR3 sequence reads: CASSQNSGLNEQFF. The CDR3 coding sequence is TGTGCCAGCTCACAAAACTCTGGTCTCAATGAGCAGTTCTTC. The chain combines TRBV18 with TRBJ2-1; D ambiguous. This CDR3 has 14 residues. In germline, CDR1 is KGHSH, CDR2 LQKENI. The germline V and J ends were trimmed by 4 bases and 6 bases, with 13 bases remaining between them.

The chain carries TRBV29-1 and TRBJ1-2, with a possible D match to TRBD1 (6 bases). Per the germline V gene, CDR1 is SQVTM and CDR2 is ANQGSEA. V lost 5 bases and J lost 4, with 20 bases in between. The CDR3 sequence is 15 residues long. The CDR3 DNA reads TGCAGCGTTTTGGACAGCCGGCTCATATCCTATGGCTACACCTTC. It is translated as CSVLDSRLISYGYTF. The entire variable domain, with the rest obtained from reference TRBV29-1 and TRBJ1-2, is as follows: SAVISQKPSRDICQRGTSLTIQCQVDSQVTMMFWYRQQPGQSLTLIATANQGSEATYESGFVIDKFPISRPNLTFSTLTVSNMSPEDSSIYLCSVLDSRLISYGYTFGSGTRLTVV.

V usage is TRBV9 and J usage is TRBJ1-2, with a possible D match to TRBD1 (5 bases). V lost 1 base to trimming and J lost 0 bases, with 7 bases between them. Looked up from germline, CDR1 is SGDLS and CDR2 is YYNGEE. The CDR3 is made up of 14 amino acids. The CDR3 sequence is CASSVQGTNYGYTF. CDR3 DNA: TGTGCCAGCAGCGTACAGGGTACTAACTATGGCTACACCTTC. Full variable domain (remainder filled in from reference TRBV9 and TRBJ1-2): DSGVTQTPKHLITATGQRVTLRCSPRSGDLSVYWYQQSLDQGLQFLIQYYNGEERAKGNILERFSAQQFPDLHSELNLSSLELGDSALYFCASSVQGTNYGYTFGSGTRLTVV.

J is TRBJ2-7 and V is TRBV5-4, with D possibly TRBD2 on 6 matching bases. There are 14 residues in the CDR3. The germline V gene has CDR1 SGHNT and CDR2 YYREEE (reference sequence). V dropped 3 bases and J dropped 7 bases, with 17 bases sitting between them. Here the CDR3 reads CASSSWARGGEQYF. The CDR3 DNA sequence: TGTGCCAGCAGCTCATGGGCCCGTGGGGGGGAGCAGTACTTC.

The chain employs TRBV27 and TRBJ1-2; D not certain. This CDR3 contains 13 residues. The ends were cut back, 3 bases at V and 4 bases at J, with 9 bases in the middle. The germline V gene has CDR1 MNHEY and CDR2 SMNVEV (reference sequence). This CDR3 is CASSFQAGYGYTF. The CDR3, as DNA: TGTGCCAGCAGTTTCCAAGCTGGCTATGGCTACACCTTC.

This chain links TRBV24-1 with TRBJ2-3; TRBD2 is a possible D gene (5 bases). V shed 5 bases and J shed 3 bases, with 8 bases lying between them. The CDR3 is 13 amino acids. The germline gives CDR1 KGHDR, CDR2 SFDVKD. The CDR3 protein is CATSVTGTDTQYF. Here the CDR3 DNA reads TGTGCCACCAGTGTTACGGGGACAGATACGCAGTATTTT.

The V call is TRBV4-1, the J call TRBJ2-6; possibly TRBD1 for D (5 bases). This CDR3 contains 17 residues. The germline CDR1 and CDR2 sequences are MGHRA and YSYEKL. Trimming pared 1 base from V and 0 bases from J, leaving 10 bases between. The CDR3 protein is CASSQGTRSSGANVLTF. As DNA, the CDR3 is TGCGCCAGCAGCCAAGGGACAAGGTCCTCTGGGGCCAACGTCCTGACTTTC.

The chain links TRBV3-1 (or the pseudogene TRBV3-2) to TRBJ2-1, with 9 bases that match TRBD2. V shed 3 bases and J 2 bases; nucleotides not matched to a gene: 8. Germline V CDR1 and CDR2: LGHDT, YNNKEL (reference sequence). The CDR3 spans 17 residues. The CDR3 bases are TGTGCCAGCAGCCACCCCTTGGCGGGAGGGCCCTACAATGAGCAGTTCTTC. Translating gives CASSHPLAGGPYNEQFF.